These T cell receptor beta chains were read from a single sample in a study of sequential checkpoint blockade in melanoma. This table comes from immunoSEQ multiplex PCR, and its TCRdb copy is limited to in-frame clones, with some not included. This sample has approximately 10,000 clones, with around 83% found just once. This sample comprised CD8+ T cells sorted from blood (inferred from file names), obtained from a patient given nivolumab and ipilimumab in sequence. The receptors derive from a human donor with melanoma. Both conserved end residues are part of each CDR3. A D gene is named only where the DNA matches it firmly. Size is stated for part of the rows, as once, few or many counts, or as a class when the clone is expanded.

DNA	CDR3	D	J	V	size
TGTGCCAGCAGTCCACAGGGGACCCCCTACGAGCAGTACTTC	CASSPQGTPYEQYF	TRBD1	TRBJ2-7	TRBV27	.
TGCGCCAGCAGCCAAGATTTCGGCGGGTCGGCTGAAGCTTTCTTT	CASSQDFGGSAEAFF	.	TRBJ1-1	TRBV4-3	.
TGCAGCGTAGAACAGGACTACGAGCAGTACTTC	CSVEQDYEQYF	.	TRBJ2-7	TRBV29-1	.
TGTGCCAGCAGTAGACAGGGGCGGGAGACCCAGTACTTC	CASSRQGRETQYF	TRBD1	TRBJ2-5	TRBV6-5	.
TGTGCCAGCAGCGAGACAGGGGGCTATGAAGCTTTCTTT	CASSETGGYEAFF	TRBD1	TRBJ1-1	TRBV7-9	.
TGTGCCAGTAGTATAGGGAGCGGAACCTACGAGCAGTACTTC	CASSIGSGTYEQYF	.	TRBJ2-7	TRBV19	.
TGTGCCAGCAGCATTACGGGGGGCGGGACTGAAGCTTTCTTT	CASSITGGGTEAFF	.	TRBJ1-1	TRBV7-9	.
TGTGCCAGTACCACGACGATCGTGGAGCAACCGATCTCTTACACAGATACGCAGTATTTT	CASTTTIVEQPISYTDTQYF	.	TRBJ2-3	TRBV19	.
TGTGCCATCAGTGGGGGGGATTTGAACTATGGCTACACCTTC	CAISGGDLNYGYTF	.	TRBJ1-2	TRBV10-3	.
TGTGCCAGCAGCTTTCGACAGTATGAAGCTTTCTTT	CASSFRQYEAFF	.	TRBJ1-1	TRBV7-9	.
TGTGCCAGCAGCCCTGACAGGGTGCCTCAGCCCCAGCATTTT	CASSPDRVPQPQHF	TRBD1	TRBJ1-5	TRBV11-2	.
TGTGCCAGCAGTTTTAGGGGCGGGGGGACAGGGAACGAGCAGTACTTC	CASSFRGGGTGNEQYF	.	TRBJ2-7	TRBV28	.
TGCGCCAGCAGCCAAGATAGGGGGCAGGGAGCCTACGAGCAGTACTTC	CASSQDRGQGAYEQYF	TRBD1	TRBJ2-7	TRBV4-3	.
TGTGCCAGCAGCTTACGCCGGACAGGGCTGTATTTT	CASSLRRTGLYF	TRBD1	TRBJ2-3	TRBV13	.
TGTGCCAGCAGCTCCCCGACTGGGACAGGGGCCTACGAGCAGTACTTC	CASSSPTGTGAYEQYF	TRBD1	TRBJ2-7	TRBV7-9	.
TGCGCCAGCAGCTTGGCCCCCACAGGGGCAAACACTGAAGCTTTCTTT	CASSLAPTGANTEAFF	TRBD1	TRBJ1-1	TRBV5-1	.
TGTGCCAGCAGCGGGCAGGGCTACGAGCAGTACTTC	CASSGQGYEQYF	.	TRBJ2-7	TRBV5-6	.
TGTGCCAGCAGCGTATCAGGGGGCAAGGGTGAAAAACTGTTTTTT	CASSVSGGKGEKLFF	TRBD1	TRBJ1-4	TRBV7-3	few
TGTGCCAGTCGGACAGGGGGCGGGGATCAGCCCCAGCATTTT	CASRTGGGDQPQHF	TRBD1	TRBJ1-5	TRBV19	large
TGTGCCAGCAGTCCCGGGACTAGCCATTCAGATACGCAGTATTTT	CASSPGTSHSDTQYF	TRBD2	TRBJ2-3	TRBV28	.
TGTGCCAGCAGCCAAGGTGGCGGCGGGGGGCCTTACAATGAGCAGTTCTTC	CASSQGGGGGPYNEQFF	TRBD2	TRBJ2-1	TRBV14	.
TGTGCCAGTAGTATAACCCAGGGTCATGCCTACGAGCAGTACTTC	CASSITQGHAYEQYF	.	TRBJ2-7	TRBV19	.
TGTGCCAGCAGCCCTATCTCAGGGATACGGGAGCAGTACTTC	CASSPISGIREQYF	.	TRBJ2-7	TRBV7-2	.
TGTGCCAGCAGCTTAGTTGGCAGCAATGAGCAGTTCTTC	CASSLVGSNEQFF	.	TRBJ2-1	TRBV7-9	few
TGTGCCAGCAGCGTAGGGGGAGGCCCCCGAATTGGCGGGGAGCTGTTTTTT	CASSVGGGPRIGGELFF	.	TRBJ2-2	TRBV9	few
TGTGCCAGCTCACCACCCGCTTCGGGGGCAGATACGCAGTATTTT	CASSPPASGADTQYF	.	TRBJ2-3	TRBV18	.
TGTGCCAGCAGCGTAGAAGGGGTAGCCTACGAGCAGTACTTC	CASSVEGVAYEQYF	.	TRBJ2-7	TRBV9	.
TGTGCCACCAGCAGAGATACGGGGGGTTCCTACGAGCAGTACTTC	CATSRDTGGSYEQYF	TRBD2	TRBJ2-7	TRBV15	.
TGTGCCAGCAGCATAGCGGGGGTCCAAGAGACCCAGTACTTC	CASSIAGVQETQYF	TRBD2	TRBJ2-5	TRBV9	.
TGTGCCAGCACTCCAATCGGGGGGGCTAACAATGAGCAGTTCTTC	CASTPIGGANNEQFF	TRBD2	TRBJ2-1	TRBV28	.
TGCGCCAGCAGCCAGCTTTTGGGGGGTAGTGACTATGGCTACACCTTC	CASSQLLGGSDYGYTF	.	TRBJ1-2	TRBV4-3	.
TGCGCCAGCAGCCAAGGTTCTAGCTTCCCCTACGAGCAGTACTTC	CASSQGSSFPYEQYF	.	TRBJ2-7	TRBV4-3	.
TGCGCCAGCAGCCAAGATGCCTCGGGGGTGGGCTATGGCTACACCTTC	CASSQDASGVGYGYTF	.	TRBJ1-2	TRBV5-4	.
TGCGCCAGCAGCCCGACAGGAAATAATTCACCCCTCCACTTT	CASSPTGNNSPLHF	.	TRBJ1-6	TRBV4-3	.
TGTGCCAGCAGTGGGGGGACAGACAACGAGCAGTACTTC	CASSGGTDNEQYF	.	TRBJ2-7	TRBV7-6	.
TGCGCCAGCAGCCAGCGACAGGGGTCCTACGAGCAGTACTTC	CASSQRQGSYEQYF	TRBD1	TRBJ2-7	TRBV5-1	.
TGTGCCAGCAGTCTCATTCGGACTGTCCTTAGGGACAATGAGCAGTTCTTC	CASSLIRTVLRDNEQFF	.	TRBJ2-1	TRBV27	.
TGTGCCAGCAGCCGTCTATCAGGGTACGAGCAGTACTTC	CASSRLSGYEQYF	.	TRBJ2-7	TRBV7-8	.
TGTGCCAGCAGTTTGGGGCAGGCTGTCGATAATTCACCCCTCCACTTT	CASSLGQAVDNSPLHF	.	TRBJ1-6	TRBV28	.
TGTGCCACCAGCACAGGGGTGGAGAACACTGAAGCTTTCTTT	CATSTGVENTEAFF	.	TRBJ1-1	TRBV15	.
TGTGCCAGCAGCGTAGGGGACAGGTGGAACCAAGAGACCCAGTACTTC	CASSVGDRWNQETQYF	TRBD1	TRBJ2-5	TRBV9	.
TGTGCCAGCAGTTACTCCGGTGTACTCGGTGAGCAGTACTTC	CASSYSGVLGEQYF	.	TRBJ2-7	TRBV6-6	.
TGTGCCAGCAGTTACACCGAGACAGGATTTGAAGAGACCCAGTACTTC	CASSYTETGFEETQYF	.	TRBJ2-5	TRBV6-5	.